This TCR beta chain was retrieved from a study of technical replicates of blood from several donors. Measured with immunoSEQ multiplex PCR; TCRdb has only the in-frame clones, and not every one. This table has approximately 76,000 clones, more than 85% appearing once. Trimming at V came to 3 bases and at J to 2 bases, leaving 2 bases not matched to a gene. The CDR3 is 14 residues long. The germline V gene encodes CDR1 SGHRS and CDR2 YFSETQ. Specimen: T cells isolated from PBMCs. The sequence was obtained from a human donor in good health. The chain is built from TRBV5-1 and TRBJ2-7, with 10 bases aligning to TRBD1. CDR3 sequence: CASSSGTGAYEQYF. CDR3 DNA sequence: TGCGCCAGCAGCTCCGGGACAGGGGCCTACGAGCAGTACTTC.